This T cell receptor (beta chain) was retrieved from a study of T cells after yellow fever vaccination. Study results and limitations: Just a small share of clonotypes turned up in the CD4 compartment as well as the CD8 compartment.

One entry per CDR3 protein, called by TCRdb with MiXCR from the 5' RACE reads. The table lists 300,000 or so distinct CDR3 sequences, roughly 8.3% of them singletons, with approximately 15% in the top ten. On this clonotype: Its target is unknown.

Trimming left V 5 bases short and J 8 bases short, with 16 bases between. The CDR3 is made up of 14 amino acids. This TCR came from a man aged 18 to 35 who received the YFV17D yellow fever vaccine. The rearrangement joins TRBV12-3 or TRBV12-4 to TRBJ1-5; D is unresolved. Sequencing used PBMCs, obtained roughly seven weeks after the first yellow fever vaccination. The CDR3 DNA follows: TGTGCCAGCAGTCCAGCGCGGACCGATAAGCCCCAGCATTTT. This encodes CASSPARTDKPQHF.